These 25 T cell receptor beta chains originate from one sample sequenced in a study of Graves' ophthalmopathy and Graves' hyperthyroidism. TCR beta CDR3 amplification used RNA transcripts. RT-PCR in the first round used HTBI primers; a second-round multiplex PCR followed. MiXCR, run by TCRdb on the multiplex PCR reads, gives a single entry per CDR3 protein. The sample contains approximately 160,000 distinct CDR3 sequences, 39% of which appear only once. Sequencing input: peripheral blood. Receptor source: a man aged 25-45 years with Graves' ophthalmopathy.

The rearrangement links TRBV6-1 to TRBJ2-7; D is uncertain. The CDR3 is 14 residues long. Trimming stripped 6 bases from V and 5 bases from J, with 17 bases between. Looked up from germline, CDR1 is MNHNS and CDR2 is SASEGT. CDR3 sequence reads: CASSADSERDEQYF. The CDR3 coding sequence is TGTGCCAGCAGCGCCGACTCGGAACGGGACGAGCAGTACTTC.

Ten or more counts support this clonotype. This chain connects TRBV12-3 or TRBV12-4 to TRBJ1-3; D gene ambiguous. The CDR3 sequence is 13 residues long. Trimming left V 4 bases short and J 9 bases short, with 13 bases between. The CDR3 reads CASSSRERLTIYF. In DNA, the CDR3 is TGTGCCAGCAGTTCGCGCGAACGGCTCACCATATATTTT.

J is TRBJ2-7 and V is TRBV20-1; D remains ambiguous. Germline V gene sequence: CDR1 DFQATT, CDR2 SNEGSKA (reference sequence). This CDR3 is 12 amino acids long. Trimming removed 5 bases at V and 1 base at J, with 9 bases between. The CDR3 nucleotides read TGCAGTGCTGGCCAGGTTTCCTACGAGCAGTACTTC. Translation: CSAGQVSYEQYF.

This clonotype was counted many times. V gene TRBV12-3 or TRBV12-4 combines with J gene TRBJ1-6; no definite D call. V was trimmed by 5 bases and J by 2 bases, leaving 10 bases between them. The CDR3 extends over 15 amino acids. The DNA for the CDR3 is TGTGCCAGCAGTACACGGACCGCCTATAATTCACCCCTCCACTTT. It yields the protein CASSTRTAYNSPLHF.

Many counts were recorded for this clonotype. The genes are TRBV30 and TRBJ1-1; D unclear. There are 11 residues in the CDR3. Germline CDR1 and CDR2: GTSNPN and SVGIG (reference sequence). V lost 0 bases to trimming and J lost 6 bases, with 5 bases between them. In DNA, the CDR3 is TGTGCCTGGAGTGTCGCGGCTGAAGCTTTCTTT. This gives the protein CAWSVAAEAFF.

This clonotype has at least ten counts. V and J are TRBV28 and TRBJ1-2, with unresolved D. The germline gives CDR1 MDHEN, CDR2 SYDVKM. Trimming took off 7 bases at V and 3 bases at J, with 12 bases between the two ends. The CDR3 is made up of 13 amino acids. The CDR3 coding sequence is TGTGCCAGCACCTCGTACCGAGACTATGGCTACACCTTC. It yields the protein CASTSYRDYGYTF.

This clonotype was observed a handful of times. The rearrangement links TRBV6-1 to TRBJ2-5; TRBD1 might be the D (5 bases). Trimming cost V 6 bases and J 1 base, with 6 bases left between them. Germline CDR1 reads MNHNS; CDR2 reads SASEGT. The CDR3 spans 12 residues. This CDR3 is CASRDSQETQYF. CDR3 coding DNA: TGTGCCAGCAGAGACAGCCAAGAGACCCAGTACTTC.

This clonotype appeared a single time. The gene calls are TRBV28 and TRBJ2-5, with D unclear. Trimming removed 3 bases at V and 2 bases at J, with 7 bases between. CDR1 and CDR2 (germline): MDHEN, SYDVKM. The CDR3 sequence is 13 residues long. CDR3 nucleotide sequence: TGTGCCAGCAGTTTTATGGTACAAGAGACCCAGTACTTC. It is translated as CASSFMVQETQYF.

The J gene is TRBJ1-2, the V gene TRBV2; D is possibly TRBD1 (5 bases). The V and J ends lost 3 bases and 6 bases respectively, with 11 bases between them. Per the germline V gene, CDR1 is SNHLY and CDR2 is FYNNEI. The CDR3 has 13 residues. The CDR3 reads CASSDPAGDGYTF. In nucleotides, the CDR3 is TGTGCCAGCAGTGATCCGGCGGGGGATGGCTACACCTTC.

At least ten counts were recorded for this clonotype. CDR3 amino acids: CASSLRLTNQPQHF. DNA of the CDR3: TGTGCCAGCAGTTTGAGACTGACCAATCAGCCCCAGCATTTT. This chain uses TRBV28 with TRBJ1-5; no reliable D call. The V end lost 3 bases, the J end lost 3 bases, and 9 bases lay between the germline ends. Germline-derived CDR1 and CDR2 are MDHEN and SYDVKM. The CDR3 has 14 residues.

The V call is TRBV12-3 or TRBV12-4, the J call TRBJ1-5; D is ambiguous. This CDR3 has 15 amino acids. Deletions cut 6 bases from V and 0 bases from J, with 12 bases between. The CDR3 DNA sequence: TGTGCCAGCAGCCCCCTATTACCTAGCAATCAGCCCCAGCATTTT. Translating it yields CASSPLLPSNQPQHF.

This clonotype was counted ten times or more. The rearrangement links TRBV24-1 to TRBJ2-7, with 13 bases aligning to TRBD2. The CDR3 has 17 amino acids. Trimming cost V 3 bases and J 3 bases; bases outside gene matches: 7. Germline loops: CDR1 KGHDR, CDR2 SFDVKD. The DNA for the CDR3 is TGTGCCACCAGTGATCCGGGACTAGCGGGACATGTCTACGAGCAGTACTTC. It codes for CATSDPGLAGHVYEQYF.

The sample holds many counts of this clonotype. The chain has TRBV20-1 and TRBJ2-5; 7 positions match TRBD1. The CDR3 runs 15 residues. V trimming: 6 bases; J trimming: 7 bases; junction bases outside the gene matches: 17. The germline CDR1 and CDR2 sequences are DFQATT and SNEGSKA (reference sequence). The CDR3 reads CSAYPATGSRGTQYF. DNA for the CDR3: TGCAGTGCGTACCCCGCGACAGGGTCGAGAGGGACCCAGTACTTC.

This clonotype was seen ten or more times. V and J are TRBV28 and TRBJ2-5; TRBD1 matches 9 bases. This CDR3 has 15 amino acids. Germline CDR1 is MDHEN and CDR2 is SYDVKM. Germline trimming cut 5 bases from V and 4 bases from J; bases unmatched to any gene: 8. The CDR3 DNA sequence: TGTGCCAGCAGTCCACCGGGACAGGGAGGAGAGACCCAGTACTTC. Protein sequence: CASSPPGQGGETQYF.

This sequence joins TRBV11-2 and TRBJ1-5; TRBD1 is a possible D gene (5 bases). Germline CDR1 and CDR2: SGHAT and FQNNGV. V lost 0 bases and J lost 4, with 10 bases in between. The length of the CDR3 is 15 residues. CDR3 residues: CASSLDQGRNQPQHF. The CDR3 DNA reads TGTGCCAGCAGCTTAGATCAGGGACGTAATCAGCCCCAGCATTTT. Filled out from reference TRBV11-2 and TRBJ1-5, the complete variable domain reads EAGVAQSPRYKIIEKRQSVAFWCNPISGHATLYWYQQILGQGPKLLIQFQNNGVVDDSQLPKDRFSAERLKGVDSTLKIQPAKLEDSAVYLCASSLDQGRNQPQHFGDGTRLSIL.

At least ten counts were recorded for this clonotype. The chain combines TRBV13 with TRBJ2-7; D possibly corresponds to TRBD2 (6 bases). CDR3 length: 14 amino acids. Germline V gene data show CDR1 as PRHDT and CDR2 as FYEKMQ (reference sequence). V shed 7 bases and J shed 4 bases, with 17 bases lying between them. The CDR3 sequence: CASTPPDRGYEQYF. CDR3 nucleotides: TGTGCCAGCACCCCCCCAGATCGGGGGTACGAGCAGTACTTC.

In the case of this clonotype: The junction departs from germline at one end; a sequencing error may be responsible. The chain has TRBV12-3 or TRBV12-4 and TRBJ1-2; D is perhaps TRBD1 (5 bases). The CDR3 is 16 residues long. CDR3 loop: CASTLGAGPLKDGYTF. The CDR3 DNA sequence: TGTGCCAGCACTTTAGGGGCGGGACCGCTGAAGGATGGCTACACCTTC.

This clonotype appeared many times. In nucleotides, the CDR3 is TGTGCCAGCAGCTTAGCAGGGGACTATGGCTACACCTTC. This gives the protein CASSLAGDYGYTF. V is TRBV7-2 and J is TRBJ1-2, with TRBD1 as a possible D gene (5 bases). Trimming shortened V by 0 bases and J by 3 bases, and 5 bases separated the two germline ends. There are 13 residues in the CDR3. Germline values: CDR1 SGHTA, CDR2 FQGNSA.

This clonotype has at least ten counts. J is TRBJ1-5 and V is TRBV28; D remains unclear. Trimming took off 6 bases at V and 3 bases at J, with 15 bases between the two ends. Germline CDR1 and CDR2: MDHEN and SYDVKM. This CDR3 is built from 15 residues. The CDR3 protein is CASRSELTPNQPQHF. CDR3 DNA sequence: TGTGCCAGCAGGTCCGAGCTCACCCCCAATCAGCCCCAGCATTTT.

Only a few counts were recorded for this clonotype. Here the CDR3 reads CASSGGLAETQYF. The CDR3 DNA sequence: TGTGCCAGCAGTGGGGGACTAGCGGAGACCCAGTACTTC. The chain links TRBV12-3 or TRBV12-4 to TRBJ2-5, with 10 bases fitting TRBD2. CDR3 size: 13 residues. After removal of 5 bases from V and 5 bases from J, the junction contained 2 bases not matched to a gene.

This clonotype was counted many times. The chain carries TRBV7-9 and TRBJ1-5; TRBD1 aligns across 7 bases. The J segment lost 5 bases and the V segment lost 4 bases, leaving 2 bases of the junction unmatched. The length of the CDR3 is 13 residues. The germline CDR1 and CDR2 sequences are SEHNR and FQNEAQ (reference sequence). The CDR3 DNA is TGTGCCAGCAGCTCCACAGGGGATCAGCCCCAGCATTTT. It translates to CASSSTGDQPQHF. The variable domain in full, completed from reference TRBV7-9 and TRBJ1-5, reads DTGVSQNPRHKITKRGQNVTFRCDPISEHNRLYWYRQTLGQGPEFLTYFQNEAQLEKSRLLSDRFSAERPKGSFSTLEIQRTEQGDSAMYLCASSSTGDQPQHFGDGTRLSIL.

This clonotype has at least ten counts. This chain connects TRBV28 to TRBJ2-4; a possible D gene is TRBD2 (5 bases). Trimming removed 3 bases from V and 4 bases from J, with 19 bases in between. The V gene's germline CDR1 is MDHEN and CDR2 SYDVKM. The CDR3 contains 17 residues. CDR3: CASSLMGAGSGKNIQYF. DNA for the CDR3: TGTGCCAGCAGTTTGATGGGTGCGGGCTCAGGAAAAAACATTCAGTACTTC.

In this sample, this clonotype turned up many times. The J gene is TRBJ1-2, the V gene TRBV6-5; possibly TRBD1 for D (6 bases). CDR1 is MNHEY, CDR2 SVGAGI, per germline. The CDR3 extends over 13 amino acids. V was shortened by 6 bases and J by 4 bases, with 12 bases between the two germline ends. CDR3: CASRPGQSYGYTF. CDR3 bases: TGTGCCAGCAGACCCGGACAGAGCTATGGCTACACCTTC.

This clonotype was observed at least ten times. CDR3 loop: CASSVTGPDTEAFF. The CDR3, as DNA: TGTGCCAGCAGTGTGACAGGGCCTGACACTGAAGCTTTCTTT. The gene calls are TRBV6-1 and TRBJ1-1; 7 nucleotides align to TRBD1. From germline, CDR1 is MNHNS and CDR2 SASEGT. V was pared by 4 bases and J by 3 bases, with 5 bases of the junction left unmatched. The CDR3 runs to 14 residues.

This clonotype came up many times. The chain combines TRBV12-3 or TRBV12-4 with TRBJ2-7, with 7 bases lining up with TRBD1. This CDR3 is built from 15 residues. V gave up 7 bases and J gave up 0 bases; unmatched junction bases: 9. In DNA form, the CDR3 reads TGTGCCAGCACCTCACAGGGGAAGAGCTCCTACGAGCAGTACTTC. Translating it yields CASTSQGKSSYEQYF.